Sequencing of this T cell receptor beta chain was carried out in a study of blood T cells in healthy people across ages. With a J-beta primer mix and a sample-barcoded 5' primer, a second PCR ran about 7 to 11 cycles. Through a template-switch adaptor with 12 random nucleotides, each cDNA molecule received a tag. A single record per CDR3 protein comes from TCRdb applying MiXCR to the 5' RACE reads. The sample carries about 1.7 million distinct CDR3 sequences, roughly 28% recorded once. Only a few counts were recorded for this clonotype. Its cognate antigen is unknown. Overall study results and limits: Estimated diversity across one million T cells was deemed an underestimate.

Germline assignment: CDR1 MNHEY and CDR2 SVGAGI. V dropped 10 bases and J dropped 9; count of bases not matched to a gene: 9. CDR3 length: 13 amino acids. This TCR came from a woman between 25 and 40 years old in good health. The chain carries TRBV6-5 and TRBJ2-3; 11 bases match TRBD2. The material sequenced was blood. The CDR3 bases are TGTGCCATCAAAACTAGCGGGAGTGACACGCAGTATTTT. This sequence encodes CAIKTSGSDTQYF.